This paragraph covers one T cell receptor (beta chain) sequence. These data are taken from a study of blood T cell repertoires in COVID-19. Study context: From the United States, Italy and Spain came samples of acute and convalescent COVID-19. Sample material is recorded as cDNA or gDNA derived from T cells, B-cell-depleted T cells, or PBMCs.

This CDR3 is built from 16 residues. The ends lost 6 bases at V and 5 bases at J; junction bases unmatched: 9. Germline CDR1 and CDR2: LNHDA and SQIVND (reference sequence). In the original analysis: For nucleated cells, counts were estimated from reference gene primer amplification. Produced via immunoSEQ multiplex PCR; TCRdb's table is partial and in-frame only. V, J and clone size derive from that table, while D and trimming were established from the DNA sequence. The sample consists of around 200,000 clones, 65% to 85% of them appearing once. The sequenced sample was peripheral blood. The clonotype was recovered from a man aged 50-60 years with active or convalescent COVID-19. This chain joins TRBV19 and TRBJ2-2; 10 bases fit TRBD1. DNA of the CDR3: TGTGCCAGTAGCGGCGGGGGACAGGGGAGAACCGGGGAGCTGTTTTTT. Encoded protein: CASSGGGQGRTGELFF.